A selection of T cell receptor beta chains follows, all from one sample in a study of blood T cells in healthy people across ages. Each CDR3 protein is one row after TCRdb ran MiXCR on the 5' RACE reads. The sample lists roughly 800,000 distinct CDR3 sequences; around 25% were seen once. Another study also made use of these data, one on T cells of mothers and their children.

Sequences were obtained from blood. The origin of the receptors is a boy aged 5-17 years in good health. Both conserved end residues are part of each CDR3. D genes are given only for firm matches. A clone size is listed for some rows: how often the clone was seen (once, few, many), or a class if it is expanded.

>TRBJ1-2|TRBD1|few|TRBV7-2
TGTGCCAGCACCACCCAGGCGGCAGGGGGTTGGAGTGGCTACACCTTC
CASTTQAAGGWSGYTF
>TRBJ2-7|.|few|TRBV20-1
TGCAGTGCTAGAGAGACAGACGGGGGCGAGCAGTACTTC
CSARETDGGEQYF
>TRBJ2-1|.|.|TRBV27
TGTGCCAGCAGTTTGTATAAACAGGCACCCGGAGGCGATGAGCAGTTCTTC
CASSLYKQAPGGDEQFF
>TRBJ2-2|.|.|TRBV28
TGTGCCAGCAGCCGTTCGGGCTTCGGGGAGCTGTTTTTT
CASSRSGFGELFF
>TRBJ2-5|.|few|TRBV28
TGTGCCAGCAGAACTACAGGGGGCTCGGCTAGCGGGGCTCCAGAGACCCAGTACTTC
CASRTTGGSASGAPETQYF
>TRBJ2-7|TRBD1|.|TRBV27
TGTGCCAGCAGTTCCCAGGGGGCTGGGATCTACGAGCAGTACTTC
CASSSQGAGIYEQYF
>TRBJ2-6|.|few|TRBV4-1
TGCGCCAGCAGCCGAGTACCCAACACAGGGACCGGGGCCAACGTCCTGACTTTC
CASSRVPNTGTGANVLTF
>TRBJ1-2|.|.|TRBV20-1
TGCAGTGCTAGAGATGGGCCAGACTATGGCTACACCTTC
CSARDGPDYGYTF
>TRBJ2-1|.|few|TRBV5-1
TGCGCCAGCAACTCACGGTGGGACAATGAGCAGTTCTTC
CASNSRWDNEQFF
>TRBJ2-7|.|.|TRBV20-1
TGCAGTGCCCCAACTGTCCCCTACGAGCAGTACTTC
CSAPTVPYEQYF
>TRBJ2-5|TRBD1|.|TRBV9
TGTGCCAGCAGCCCGGGACAGGGGTGGGAAGAGACCCAGTACTTC
CASSPGQGWEETQYF
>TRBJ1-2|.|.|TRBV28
TGTGCCAGCAGTTTATCCCGGACAAATGGCTACACCTTC
CASSLSRTNGYTF
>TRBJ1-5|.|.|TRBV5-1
TGCGCCAGCAGCCTAGGGACGGGCGAGGGGCCCCAGCATTTT
CASSLGTGEGPQHF
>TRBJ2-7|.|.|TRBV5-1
TGCGCCAGCAGCTTCCTATCCGGTGGCTACGAGCAGTACTTC
CASSFLSGGYEQYF
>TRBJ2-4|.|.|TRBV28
TGTGCCAGCAGTTTAGTGGGGAGCAAAAACATTCAGTACTTC
CASSLVGSKNIQYF
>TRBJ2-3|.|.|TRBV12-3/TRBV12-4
TGTGCCAGCACCCCTAGGATCGGGGATACGCAGTATTTT
CASTPRIGDTQYF
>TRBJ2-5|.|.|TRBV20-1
TGCAGTGCATCGCCGGATGTGGGGCTCAGGTTGGAGACCCAGTACTTC
CSASPDVGLRLETQYF